The 12 T cell receptor beta chains below come from one sample, sequenced in a study of T-cell reconstitution after alpha-beta-depleted transplantation in children. During its preparation, the TCRbeta library received unique molecular identifiers. TCRdb used MiXCR to reprocess the PCR reads, holding one entry per CDR3 protein. The sample has some 280,000 distinct CDR3 sequences; roughly 9.5% are singletons. This material consisted of PBMCs from the stem cell graft donor, taken from the stem cell graft. Receptors were obtained from a human donor who donated a stem cell graft to a child with SCID.

The sample holds many counts of this clonotype. The V call is TRBV6-5, the J call TRBJ1-5; 7 bases agree with TRBD1. Germline loops: CDR1 MNHEY, CDR2 SVGAGI. V dropped 6 bases and J dropped 3; count of bases not matched to a gene: 8. This CDR3 contains 15 residues. CDR3 protein: CASRLSTGINQPQHF. The CDR3, as DNA: TGTGCCAGCAGGTTATCGACAGGGATCAATCAGCCCCAGCATTTT.

The V gene is TRBV5-5, the J gene TRBJ2-4; the D is unclear. Germline V lookup: CDR1 SGHKS, CDR2 YYEKEE (reference sequence). V lost 2 bases and J lost 7, with 16 bases in between. The CDR3 has 15 amino acids. CDR3 amino acids: CASSLTDAFQNIQYF. The CDR3 DNA follows: TGTGCCAGCAGCTTAACAGATGCTTTCCAGAACATTCAGTACTTC.

This clonotype was counted only a few times. This chain links TRBV5-5 with TRBJ2-3; D is unresolved. Germline CDR1 is SGHKS and CDR2 is YYEKEE (reference sequence). Trimming removed 2 bases from V and 4 bases from J, with 8 bases in between. The length of the CDR3 is 13 residues. As DNA, the CDR3 is TGTGCCAGCAGCTTAGTCACCGCAGATACGCAGTATTTT. It codes for CASSLVTADTQYF.

This clonotype was observed many times. This chain uses TRBV5-1 with TRBJ1-1; 7 bases fit TRBD1. Germline CDR1 SGHRS, CDR2 YFSETQ. V shed 1 base, J shed 3 bases, and the junction held 3 bases outside the gene matches. The CDR3 is 14 amino acids. Written as DNA, the CDR3 is TGCGCCAGCAGCTTGCTGCAGGGGGACACTGAAGCTTTCTTT. Translated, it gives CASSLLQGDTEAFF.

This clonotype showed up many times. This chain links TRBV5-1 with TRBJ1-4; D may be TRBD1 (5 bases). This CDR3 is built from 16 residues. With 4 bases removed from V and 3 bases from J, the gap between germline ends came to 16 bases. Looked up from germline, CDR1 is SGHRS and CDR2 is YFSETQ. This CDR3 reads CASSDGRQYSNEKLFF. Written as DNA, the CDR3 is TGCGCCAGCAGCGACGGAAGACAGTACTCTAATGAAAAACTGTTTTTT. Full variable domain (remainder filled in from reference TRBV5-1 and TRBJ1-4): KAGVTQTPRYLIKTRGQQVTLSCSPISGHRSVSWYQQTPGQGLQFLFEYFSETQRNKGNFPGRFSGRQFSNSRSEMNVSTLELGDSALYLCASSDGRQYSNEKLFFGSGTQLSVL.

There are a few counts of this clonotype. The chain has TRBV4-1 and TRBJ2-7; D possibly matches TRBD1 or TRBD2 (5 bases each). Between the trimmed V and J ends, which lost 2 bases and 2 bases, there was a span of 10 bases. There are 14 residues in the CDR3. Germline CDR1 is MGHRA and CDR2 is YSYEKL. CDR3 amino acids: CASSQRDGTYEQYF. The CDR3 DNA is TGCGCCAGCAGCCAAAGGGACGGAACCTACGAGCAGTACTTC.

This clonotype was seen a handful of times. This chain uses TRBV20-1 with TRBJ2-1; D is unresolved. Trimming took 3 bases from V and 5 from J, leaving 5 bases between them. The CDR3 totals 11 residues. Germline assignment: CDR1 DFQATT and CDR2 SNEGSKA (reference sequence). CDR3 sequence: CSARSDNEQFF. CDR3 sequence (DNA): TGCAGTGCTAGGAGTGACAATGAGCAGTTCTTC.

The rearrangement links TRBV9 to TRBJ2-3, with D maybe TRBD2 (6 bases). The CDR3 consists of 16 residues. Germline V gene sequence: CDR1 SGDLS, CDR2 YYNGEE. The V gene lost 0 bases and the J gene lost 0 bases, with 11 bases spanning the gap. Here the CDR3 DNA reads TGTGCCAGCAGCGTAGTCGGGGGACCTAGCACAGATACGCAGTATTTT. This gives the protein CASSVVGGPSTDTQYF.

The V call is TRBV2, the J call TRBJ1-6; D is unresolved. The CDR3 consists of 15 residues. Trimming removed 3 bases from V and 7 bases from J, with 13 bases in between. Germline values: CDR1 SNHLY, CDR2 FYNNEI. The CDR3 spells CASSEGTGENSPLHF. Written as DNA, the CDR3 is TGTGCCAGCAGTGAGGGTACCGGCGAGAATTCACCCCTCCACTTT.

This clonotype was counted between two and nine times. The chain carries TRBV7-9 and TRBJ1-2; 10 bases are shared with TRBD1. Germline CDR1 SEHNR, CDR2 FQNEAQ (reference sequence). The trim removed 1 base at V and 4 bases at J, leaving 6 bases unmatched. The CDR3 has 16 residues. The CDR3 sequence: CASSLVGQGNFYGYTF. In DNA, the CDR3 is TGTGCCAGCAGCTTAGTGGGACAGGGGAATTTCTATGGCTACACCTTC.

The chain employs TRBV5-1 and TRBJ2-3; tentative D call: TRBD1 (6 bases). The ends were cut back, 4 bases at V and 4 bases at J, with 13 bases in the middle. CDR3 length equals 14 residues. The V gene's germline CDR1 is SGHRS and CDR2 YFSETQ. CDR3 in amino acids: CASSSRHRADTQYF. The CDR3 coding sequence is TGCGCCAGCAGCAGTAGGCACAGGGCAGATACGCAGTATTTT.

There are many counts of this clonotype. The V and J genes are TRBV7-6 and TRBJ1-5, with no clear D. The length of the CDR3 is 15 residues. Trimming removed 0 bases at V and 4 bases at J, with 10 bases between. Germline CDR1 SGHVS, CDR2 FNYEAQ. Written as DNA, the CDR3 is TGTGCCAGCAGCTTAGCGCACAGCGATAATCAGCCCCAGCATTTT. Its translation: CASSLAHSDNQPQHF.